These 6 T cell receptor beta chains came from one sample sequenced in a study of blood T cell repertoires in COVID-19. Sequencing was performed with immunoSEQ multiplex PCR; in TCRdb, only in-frame clones are kept and a portion is missing. The sample yields about 120,000 clones, approximately 82% seen once. The sequenced material came from peripheral blood. These receptors came from a woman between 45 and 60 years old with acute or convalescent COVID-19.

This clone occurred once. V and J are TRBV5-6 and TRBJ1-1; D unclear. Germline V lookup: CDR1 SGHDT, CDR2 YYEEEE. There are 13 residues in the CDR3. V was pared by 9 bases and J by 1 base, with 13 bases between. The DNA for the CDR3 is TGTGCCATCGATCGGCGGGGGAACACTGAAGCTTTCTTT. Its translation: CAIDRRGNTEAFF.

The V gene is TRBV2, the J gene TRBJ2-5; D is ambiguous. V lost 1 base to trimming and J lost 1 base, with 4 bases between them. Germline V CDR1 and CDR2: SNHLY, FYNNEI. CDR3 size: 13 residues. The CDR3 sequence: CASSEVAQETQYF. CDR3 DNA: TGTGCCAGCAGTGAAGTGGCCCAAGAGACCCAGTACTTC.

This chain joins TRBV19 and TRBJ2-3; 7 bases map to TRBD1. The germline gives CDR1 LNHDA, CDR2 SQIVND (reference sequence). The CDR3 has 14 residues. The V segment lost 5 bases and the J segment 2 bases; nucleotides outside the gene matches: 4. The CDR3 reads CASSLQGHTDTQYF. The CDR3 nucleotides are TGTGCCAGTAGTTTACAGGGGCACACAGATACGCAGTATTTT.

The chain recombines TRBV2 with TRBJ2-1; D might be TRBD2 (7 bases). The CDR3 has 16 amino acids. Trimming took 5 bases from V and 8 from J, leaving 22 bases between them. In germline, CDR1 is SNHLY, CDR2 FYNNEI. The DNA for the CDR3 is TGTGCCAGCAGTTCTATGGGGGGCGGGAGAAGCGATGAGCAGTTCTTC. This gives the protein CASSSMGGGRSDEQFF.

The rearrangement joins TRBV5-5 to TRBJ2-1; D may be TRBD1 (7 bases). The CDR3 has 14 residues. V gave up 0 bases and J gave up 10 bases, with 14 bases separating them. Per the germline V gene, CDR1 is SGHKS and CDR2 is YYEKEE (reference sequence). CDR3 sequence (DNA): TGTGCCAGCAGCTTGGTAGGAGGGGGCTCCGAGCAGTTCTTC. This sequence encodes CASSLVGGGSEQFF.

This chain connects TRBV19 to TRBJ1-1, with 8 positions matching TRBD1. Germline V gene data show CDR1 as LNHDA and CDR2 as SQIVND (reference sequence). The CDR3 spans 13 residues. V was pared by 9 bases and J by 5 bases, with 8 bases of the junction left unmatched. The CDR3 is CASALQGATEAFF. CDR3 nucleotide sequence: TGTGCCAGCGCCTTGCAGGGGGCGACTGAAGCTTTCTTT.